This entry is about one TCR beta chain. Its antigen is as yet unknown. The authors ran a second PCR of roughly 6 to 11 cycles using a sample-barcoded 5' primer and a J-beta primer mix. TCRdb called the 5' RACE reads again in MiXCR, with one record for every CDR3 protein. This sample yields approximately 1,700,000 distinct CDR3 sequences, of which roughly 43% are seen a single time; about 21% belongs to the top ten. This entry is derived from a study of blood T cells in healthy people across ages. General observations from the study: Nothing was known about donor CMV status, and this possibly confounded expanded clonotype changes.

This CDR3 contains 17 residues. V lost 5 bases and J lost 2; bases outside the gene matches: 10. Germline-derived CDR1 and CDR2 are SEHNR and FQNEAQ (reference sequence). Sequenced input: blood. The rearrangement uses TRBV7-9 and TRBJ2-3, with TRBD2 identical over 10 bases. The clonotype originates from a human donor in good health. CDR3 DNA sequence: TGTGCCAGCAGCCCCCGCGGGACTAGCGCCCCCACAGATACGCAGTATTTT. It codes for CASSPRGTSAPTDTQYF.